The 2 T cell receptor beta chains in this list originate from one sample, sequenced in a study of OX40 agonist ivuxolimab in advanced cancers. Method: immunoSEQ multiplex PCR; TCRdb's copy keeps in-frame clones and lacks some. The sample has some 50,000 clones, about 88% seen once. Sequencing used CD4+ or CD8+ T cells sorted from blood, obtained in a trial of the OX40 agonist ivuxolimab. All receptors come from an adult with an advanced solid tumor such as melanoma, head and neck, liver or kidney cancer.

A single count supports this clone. The V call is TRBV6-5, the J call TRBJ1-2; the match to TRBD1 covers 9 bases. Germline values: CDR1 MNHEY, CDR2 SVGAGI. This CDR3 is 14 amino acids long. V lost 2 bases, J lost 8 bases, and 6 bases stayed unmatched. The CDR3 nucleotides are TGTGCCAGCAGTTACCCGGGACAGGGCCCCGGCTACACCTTC. Translation gives CASSYPGQGPGYTF.

The rearrangement uses TRBV5-4 and TRBJ2-6, with D possibly being TRBD1 or TRBD2 (6 bases each). The length of the CDR3 is 18 residues. Trimming took 3 bases from V and 0 from J, leaving 16 bases between them. From germline, CDR1 is SGHNT and CDR2 YYREEE (reference sequence). The CDR3: CASSSTGGLTSGANVLTF. Here the CDR3 DNA reads TGTGCCAGCAGCTCCACTGGGGGGCTCACCTCTGGGGCCAACGTCCTGACTTTC.